These T cell receptor beta chains were read from a single sample in a study of T-cell memory formation after mild COVID-19. MiXCR was run by TCRdb on the 5' RACE reads, yielding one entry per CDR3 protein. This repertoire shows 350,000 to 450,000 distinct CDR3 sequences, over 15% found once; its top ten account for about 8.1%. The sample comprised PBMCs or a T cell subset sorted from them (not recorded which). These TCRs come from an adult woman who had mild COVID-19 (a few samples of this study predate the infection). Cell type and time point are not known. Each CDR3 is given with its conserved first and last residue. The order of the fields is J gene, D gene, clone size, V gene, CDR3 protein, CDR3 DNA. The D gene is left open where the match is weak. Clone size is shown for a subset of rows, as once, few, many or a class of expanded clone.

>TRBJ2-5|-|-|TRBV5-1
CASRSGSLSGVEETQYF
TGCGCCAGCAGGTCTGGGAGTTTGAGCGGAGTGGAAGAGACCCAGTACTTC
>TRBJ1-1|-|-|TRBV6-5
CATKWGNTEAFF
TGTGCCACCAAATGGGGGAACACTGAAGCTTTCTTT
>TRBJ2-1|-|-|TRBV21-1
CASSKPYRQGPHNEQFF
TGTGCCAGCAGCAAACCGTACCGGCAGGGGCCCCACAATGAGCAGTTCTTC
>TRBJ1-1|TRBD1|many|TRBV12-3/TRBV12-4
CASSSFDRGTEAFF
TGTGCCAGCAGTTCCTTTGACAGGGGGACGGAAGCTTTCTTT
>TRBJ1-1|-|few|TRBV29-1
CSVEHREAEAFF
TGCAGCGTTGAACACAGGGAGGCTGAAGCTTTCTTT
>TRBJ2-2|-|few|TRBV24-1
CATRATGELFF
TGTGCCACCAGGGCGACCGGGGAGCTGTTTTTT
>TRBJ2-5|-|-|TRBV4-3
CASSQATSQETQYF
TGCGCCAGCAGCCAAGCGACTAGCCAAGAGACCCAGTACTTC
>TRBJ2-1|TRBD2|many|TRBV7-3
CASSPITSGTDNEQFF
TGTGCCAGCAGCCCCATAACTAGCGGGACTGACAATGAGCAGTTCTTC
>TRBJ2-1|TRBD1|-|TRBV5-1
CASTLGTGEWYNEQFF
TGCGCCAGCACCCTAGGGACAGGGGAATGGTACAATGAGCAGTTCTTC
>TRBJ2-5|-|-|TRBV29-1
CSVEDRGSINLQETQYF
TGCAGCGTTGAAGATCGGGGCAGTATAAATCTCCAAGAGACCCAGTACTTC
>TRBJ2-7|TRBD1|few|TRBV27
CASSLRDRISYEQYF
TGTGCCAGCAGTCTCCGGGACAGAATATCCTACGAGCAGTACTTC
>TRBJ2-2|-|-|TRBV5-6
CASSLGSGELFF
TGTGCCAGCAGCTTGGGGTCCGGGGAGCTGTTTTTT
>TRBJ2-3|-|few|TRBV29-1
CSVPDGTGFTDTQYF
TGCAGCGTTCCGGATGGTACCGGATTCACAGATACGCAGTATTTT
>TRBJ1-2|-|few|TRBV5-1
CASSLVGPVTGDGGYTF
TGCGCCAGCAGCTTGGTTGGTCCAGTCACAGGAGATGGTGGCTACACCTTC
>TRBJ2-5|TRBD2|-|TRBV5-4
CASSLVGGGASETQYF
TGTGCCAGCAGCTTGGTAGGCGGGGGGGCCTCGGAGACCCAGTACTTC